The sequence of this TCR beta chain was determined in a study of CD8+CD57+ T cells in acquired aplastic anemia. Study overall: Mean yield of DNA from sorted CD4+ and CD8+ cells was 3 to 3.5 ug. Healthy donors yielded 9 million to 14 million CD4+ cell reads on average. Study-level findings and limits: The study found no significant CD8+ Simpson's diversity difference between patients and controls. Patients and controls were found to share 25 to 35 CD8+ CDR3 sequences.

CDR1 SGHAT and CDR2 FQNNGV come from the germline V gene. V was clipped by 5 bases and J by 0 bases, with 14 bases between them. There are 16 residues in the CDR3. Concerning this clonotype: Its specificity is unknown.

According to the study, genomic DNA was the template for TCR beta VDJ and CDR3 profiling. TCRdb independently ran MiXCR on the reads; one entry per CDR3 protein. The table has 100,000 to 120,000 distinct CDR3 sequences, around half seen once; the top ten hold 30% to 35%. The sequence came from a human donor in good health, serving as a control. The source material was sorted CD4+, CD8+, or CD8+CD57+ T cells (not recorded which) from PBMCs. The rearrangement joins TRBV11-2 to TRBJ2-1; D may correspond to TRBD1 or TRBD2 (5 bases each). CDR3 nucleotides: TGTGCCAGCAGCGTAGTCGGGGCAAACTCCTACAATGAGCAGTTCTTC. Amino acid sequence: CASSVVGANSYNEQFF. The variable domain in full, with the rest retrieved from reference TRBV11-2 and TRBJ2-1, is EAGVAQSPRYKIIEKRQSVAFWCNPISGHATLYWYQQILGQGPKLLIQFQNNGVVDDSQLPKDRFSAERLKGVDSTLKIQPAKLEDSAVYLCASSVVGANSYNEQFFGPGTRLTVL.